Following are 8 T cell receptor beta chains from one sample sequenced in a study of T cell responses to AZD1222 COVID-19 vaccine. Clones were read by immunoSEQ multiplex PCR, and TCRdb kept only the in-frame ones, dropping some. The data hold 140,000 to 150,000 clones, with about nine tenths observed a single time. The source material was peripheral blood, sampled on day 0 of AZD1222 vaccination. The receptors derive from an adult in good health.

This sequence joins TRBV6-1 and TRBJ1-4, with D tentatively TRBD1 (5 bases). Germline CDR1 reads MNHNS; CDR2 reads SASEGT. Trimming shortened V by 2 bases and J by 5 bases, and 15 bases separated the two germline ends. CDR3 length: 16 amino acids. CDR3 sequence: CASSETGPRVNEKLFF. DNA for the CDR3: TGTGCCAGCAGTGAAACGGGACCCAGGGTCAATGAAAAACTGTTTTTT.

This clone came up once. The chain couples TRBV18 to TRBJ2-3; D is undetermined. Germline V gene sequence: CDR1 KGHSH, CDR2 LQKENI. V gave up 3 bases and J gave up 0 bases, with 10 bases separating them. The CDR3 runs to 15 residues. The CDR3 sequence is CASSPAGSSTDTQYF. The CDR3 DNA reads TGTGCCAGCTCACCTGCAGGTTCTAGCACAGATACGCAGTATTTT. The full variable domain, rest sourced from reference TRBV18 and TRBJ2-3, is NAGVMQNPRHLVRRRGQEARLRCSPMKGHSHVYWYRQLPEEGLKFMVYLQKENIIDESGMPKERFSAEFPKEGPSILRIQQVVRGDSAAYFCASSPAGSSTDTQYFGPGTRLTVL.

The genes are TRBV18 and TRBJ1-3; D gene ambiguous. This CDR3 contains 14 residues. Germline V gene lookup returns CDR1 KGHSH and CDR2 LQKENI. Trimming pared 8 bases from V and 4 bases from J, leaving 15 bases between. Here the CDR3 reads CASGSGGSGNTIYF. In DNA form, the CDR3 reads TGTGCCAGCGGGTCCGGAGGCTCCGGAAACACCATATATTTT.

The V and J genes are TRBV5-1 and TRBJ2-3; a weak D match, TRBD2 (6 bases). Trimming cost V 4 bases and J 2 bases, with 11 bases left between them. Per the germline V gene, CDR1 is SGHRS and CDR2 is YFSETQ. CDR3 length: 14 amino acids. In DNA form, the CDR3 reads TGCGCCAGCAGCCCGGGACTGATCACAGATACGCAGTATTTT. It is translated as CASSPGLITDTQYF.

The CDR3 DNA reads as TGTGCCAGCAGCCATCGGGTCTCTGGGGCCAACGTCCTGACTTTC. It specifies CASSHRVSGANVLTF. This sequence joins TRBV7-2 and TRBJ2-6; D not certain. Germline lookup yields CDR1 SGHTA and CDR2 FQGNSA. The CDR3 has 15 residues. Trimming took 5 bases from V and 0 from J, leaving 8 bases between them.

The chain combines TRBV7-9 with TRBJ2-1, with a weak D call TRBD2 (6 bases). V was pared by 1 base and J by 9 bases, with 10 bases between. The CDR3 consists of 13 residues. Germline loops: CDR1 SEHNR, CDR2 FQNEAQ (reference sequence). CDR3 protein: CASSLVGGGEQFF. CDR3 DNA: TGTGCCAGCAGCTTAGTGGGAGGAGGTGAGCAGTTCTTC.

The V gene is TRBV3-1 (or the pseudogene TRBV3-2), the J gene TRBJ1-2; D remains ambiguous. Germline CDR1 and CDR2: LGHDT and YNNKEL (reference sequence). The V end lost 3 bases, the J end lost 5 bases, and 13 bases lay between the germline ends. The CDR3 is made up of 14 amino acids. The CDR3 region has the DNA TGTGCCAGCAGCCAGGGCAGCCACGTTTATGGCTACACCTTC. Encoded protein: CASSQGSHVYGYTF.

This rearrangement joins TRBV7-9 to TRBJ1-2, with 7 bases lining up with TRBD1. The trim removed 6 bases at V and 3 bases at J, leaving 4 bases unmatched. CDR3 length: 13 residues. Germline V gene lookup returns CDR1 SEHNR and CDR2 FQNEAQ (reference sequence). CDR3 loop: CASSRDSDYGYTF. In DNA, the CDR3 is TGTGCCAGCAGTAGGGACAGTGACTATGGCTACACCTTC.